The 5 T cell receptor beta chains listed next were all sequenced from one sample in a study of blood T cells in healthy people across ages. A second PCR of 7 to 11 cycles used a sample-barcoded 5' primer and a J-beta primer mix. TCRdb used MiXCR to reprocess the 5' RACE reads, holding one entry per CDR3 protein. The sample carries 730,000 or so distinct CDR3 sequences, roughly 43% recorded once. The sequenced sample was blood. Receptors were obtained from a woman aged 60-75 years in good health.

The chain combines TRBV27 with TRBJ2-7, with a tentative D call TRBD1 (5 bases). V lost 0 bases, J lost 5 bases, and 11 bases lay in between. The CDR3 runs 14 residues. Looked up from germline, CDR1 is MNHEY and CDR2 is SMNVEV (reference sequence). Written as DNA, the CDR3 is TGTGCCAGCAGTTTATCGTATCAGGGCAACGAGCAGTACTTC. This translates into CASSLSYQGNEQYF.

This clonotype was seen ten or more times. The chain has TRBV5-1 and TRBJ2-7; D is possibly TRBD1 (5 bases). V dropped 4 bases and J dropped 5 bases, with 10 bases sitting between them. This CDR3 spans 12 amino acids. Germline CDR1 SGHRS, CDR2 YFSETQ. The CDR3 here is CASSVQGNEQYF. The CDR3 DNA reads as TGCGCCAGCAGCGTCCAGGGTAACGAGCAGTACTTC.

This rearrangement joins TRBV7-8 to TRBJ2-5; a possible D gene is TRBD2 (6 bases). This CDR3 comprises 15 residues. Germline CDR1 and CDR2: SGHVS and FQNEAQ. V lost 2 bases and J 6 bases, leaving 16 bases between the germline ends. The CDR3 here is CASSLPGEAGKTQYF. CDR3 DNA: TGTGCCAGCAGCTTACCCGGGGAGGCAGGGAAGACCCAGTACTTC.

The chain has TRBV20-1 and TRBJ2-1, with 11 bases identical to TRBD2. V lost 1 base to trimming and J lost 7 bases; unmatched junction nucleotides: 6. This CDR3 region has 15 residues. CDR1 is DFQATT and CDR2 is SNEGSKA in the germline V gene (reference sequence). The CDR3 spells CSARVGTSGGNEQFF. The CDR3 DNA follows: TGCAGTGCTAGAGTTGGCACTAGCGGGGGAAATGAGCAGTTCTTC.

Only a few counts were recorded for this clonotype. This chain connects TRBV6-5 to TRBJ2-1; 9 bases fit TRBD2. J was trimmed by 3 bases and V by 0 bases; bases with no gene match: 6. The CDR3 consists of 17 residues. CDR1 MNHEY and CDR2 SVGAGI come from the germline V gene. The CDR3, as DNA: TGTGCCAGCAGTTACTCGAGATTAGCGGGGGACTACAATGAGCAGTTCTTC. Amino acids: CASSYSRLAGDYNEQFF.